This T cell receptor beta chain was documented in a study of T-cell reconstitution after alpha-beta-depleted transplantation in children (dated by TCRdb to about 2016). In the study overall: Using TCR repertoire profiling, the study followed T-cell immune reconstitution in a quantitative way in children after TCRalphabeta/CD19-depleted allogeneic hematopoietic cell transplantation.

This clonotype was counted at least ten times. No cognate antigen has been identified for it. Base qualities are not provided; no much larger clone lies one nucleotide away. Receptor amplification or capture employed PCR. Sequenced using an Illumina HiSeq 2500. Molecular barcoding was employed in the preparation of TCR libraries, with unique molecular identifiers being used to normalize TCRbeta repertoire quantification. TCRdb trimmed public reads at Q25 via fastp, called clones via MiXCR and kept in-frame beta chains. Rows are unified per CDR3 protein, each entry keeping the most common DNA and genes. Within this sample are around 64,000 distinct CDR3 sequences, with about 11% of them counted one time only. Around 14% of the sample is held by the ten biggest clonotypes. What the study reported, not specific to this receptor: The apparently early alphabetaT-cell count recovery about two months after transplant was reportedly dependent on only several hundred rapidly expanded clones derived from non-depleted graft cells. Over the following months the frequencies of hyperexpanded clones went down, and after one year T-cell counts and TCRbeta diversity were mostly credited to newly produced T cells. In some patients, high TCRbeta diversity at day 60 was attributed to recipient T cells and intrathymic progenitors that had survived conditioning.

Reading the label with the study, this specimen's treatment or condition is: allogeneic hematopoietic cell transplantation with graft depleted of TCRalphabeta T cells and CD19 B cells. Transplant recipients were children who received TCRalphabeta/CD19-depleted allogeneic hematopoietic cell grafts. Inclusive of the bounding cysteine and phenylalanine, the CDR3 is 11 residues long. CDR3 DNA only is kept here, 33 bases in frame from base 1. V loses 5 bases, J loses 4 bases, and the germline ends lie 6 bases apart. CDR1 and CDR2, per the germline V gene (reference sequence), are DFQATT and SNEGSKA. The chain uses TRBV20-1 and TRBJ2-1, with no D gene named confidently. This receptor was identified in a boy aged 5 to 17 with acute myeloid leukemia, due to receive a stem cell transplant. The sample in question was PBMCs, obtained before TCRalphabeta/CD19-depleted stem cell transplant. The DNA reads as follows: TGCAGTGCTGGCAAATACAATGAGCAGTTCTTC. It specifies CSAGKYNEQFF.